Listed below are T cell receptor beta chains from one sample, sequenced in a study of blood T cell repertoires in COVID-19. The method was immunoSEQ multiplex PCR; TCRdb's version includes in-frame clones alone and lacks a portion of them. Of some 210,000 clones detected, approximately 80% appear once; the ten largest clones hold around 4.5%. Sequences were obtained from PBMCs or T cells enriched from blood (not recorded which). The source of these receptors is a man in his thirties or forties with acute COVID-19. Each CDR3 is given with its conserved first and last residue. D genes are given only for firm matches. Not every row has a clone size; where given, it reads once, few, many or a size class.

CDR3 DNA	CDR3 protein	D gene	J gene	V gene	clone size
TGCGCCAGCAGCCAAGAGGGGGCGGGAGATACGCAGTATTTT	CASSQEGAGDTQYF	-	TRBJ2-3	TRBV4-1	-
TGTGCCAGCAGTCTTCGACTAGCGGGGCAAGAGACCCAGTACTTC	CASSLRLAGQETQYF	TRBD2	TRBJ2-5	TRBV6-2/TRBV6-3	-
TGTGCCAGCAGCTTGGTAGGGGGCAGGAACGAGCAGTACTTC	CASSLVGGRNEQYF	TRBD1	TRBJ2-7	TRBV5-5	-
TGTGCCAGACGACAGGGTAACTATGGCTACACCTTC	CARRQGNYGYTF	TRBD1	TRBJ1-2	TRBV2	-
TGTGCCAGCTCACAGGGGCCCGCCCTTTCCGAGCAGTACTTC	CASSQGPALSEQYF	-	TRBJ2-7	TRBV18	-
TGTGCCAGCAGCCCTACGACTTGGAATGAGCAGTTCTTC	CASSPTTWNEQFF	-	TRBJ2-1	TRBV12-3/TRBV12-4	-
TGTGCCAGTAGTACCGGGACAGGGGCAGGTTCACCCCTCCACTTT	CASSTGTGAGSPLHF	TRBD1	TRBJ1-6	TRBV19	many
TGTGCCAGCAGCCCAAGACAGGTGTCTAATGAAAAACTGTTTTTT	CASSPRQVSNEKLFF	-	TRBJ1-4	TRBV7-3	-
TGTGCCAGCAGTCCAGGGGGGAGTTCACCCCTCCACTTT	CASSPGGSSPLHF	TRBD1	TRBJ1-6	TRBV28	-
TGTGCCAGCAGTCCAATTGGGGCTAGCGGGGCAGATACGCAGTATTTT	CASSPIGASGADTQYF	TRBD2	TRBJ2-3	TRBV27	-
TGCGCCAGCAGCAGCGCCGGGACTAGCGGGGGGGCCTCCGCCCAAGATACGCAGTATTTT	CASSSAGTSGGASAQDTQYF	TRBD2	TRBJ2-3	TRBV5-1	-
TGTGCCACCAGTAAAGTTACAGGGCCCACCGGGGAGCTGTTTTTT	CATSKVTGPTGELFF	-	TRBJ2-2	TRBV24-1	-
TGTGCCAGCAGTGAGGCTTCGTCTAGCAATCAGCCCCAGCATTTT	CASSEASSSNQPQHF	-	TRBJ1-5	TRBV6-1	few
TGTGCCAGCAGCTTGACGGTAGCAGGGGTCTACGAGCAGTACTTC	CASSLTVAGVYEQYF	-	TRBJ2-7	TRBV5-5	-
TGCAGCTCGGCGGGGGTTTTTGAGACCCAGTACTTC	CSSAGVFETQYF	TRBD2	TRBJ2-5	TRBV29-1	few
TGCAGCGTTGAACCGGGATTGAACACTGAAGCTTTCTTT	CSVEPGLNTEAFF	-	TRBJ1-1	TRBV29-1	-
TGTGCCACCAGTGACGGGGACAGCCTTACTTCTGAGCAGTTCTTC	CATSDGDSLTSEQFF	TRBD1	TRBJ2-1	TRBV24-1	-
TGTGCCAGCGGAAGCGGACCCGCCGGGGAGCTGTTTTTT	CASGSGPAGELFF	-	TRBJ2-2	TRBV9	-
TGTGCCAGCAGCCAAGATTCGGCAGGGGGCGCGAACACTGAAGCTTTCTTT	CASSQDSAGGANTEAFF	TRBD1	TRBJ1-1	TRBV3-1/TRBV3-2	-
TGTGCCAGCAGTTTTAATGGACAGGGTGGTGAAAAACTGTTTTTT	CASSFNGQGGEKLFF	TRBD1	TRBJ1-4	TRBV28	-
TGTGCCAGCAGCCCGAACGGGGGACGGACTGAAGCTTTCTTT	CASSPNGGRTEAFF	-	TRBJ1-1	TRBV3-1/TRBV3-2	-
TGTGCCAGCAGTTTACAGGGGGCGGAATATGGCTACACCTTC	CASSLQGAEYGYTF	TRBD1	TRBJ1-2	TRBV28	-
TGTGCCAGCAGCTTAGGGTTCGGGGACTCCAATGAGCAGTTCTTC	CASSLGFGDSNEQFF	-	TRBJ2-1	TRBV7-9	-
TGCGCCAGCAGCCAAGATCGGGGCGGGGGGGCGAATGAGCAGTTCTTC	CASSQDRGGGANEQFF	TRBD2	TRBJ2-1	TRBV4-1	once
TGCGCCAGCTACGGGACAGGCCTTTATAACTATGGCTACACCTTC	CASYGTGLYNYGYTF	TRBD1	TRBJ1-2	TRBV4-1	-
TGTGCCAGCAGGCGACTAAAGGGCGCAACTAATGAAAAACTGTTTTTT	CASRRLKGATNEKLFF	-	TRBJ1-4	TRBV2	few
TGTGCCAGCAGGCTACCCGACAGGGGAGATCAGCCCCAGCATTTT	CASRLPDRGDQPQHF	TRBD1	TRBJ1-5	TRBV27	-
TGTGCCAGCACCTCTCTGGAGGGGGCTACTGAAGCTTTCTTT	CASTSLEGATEAFF	TRBD1	TRBJ1-1	TRBV25-1	-
TGTGCCAGCAGCAAGGACAATTGGAATGAGCAGTTCTTC	CASSKDNWNEQFF	-	TRBJ2-1	TRBV5-4	-
TGTGCCAGCAGCCGTCGGGGGGCGGTCGCTGGCTACACCTTC	CASSRRGAVAGYTF	-	TRBJ1-2	TRBV13	-
TGTGCCAGCAGTATATACGGGACAGGGGGAATTAGGAATCAGCCCCAGCATTTT	CASSIYGTGGIRNQPQHF	TRBD1	TRBJ1-5	TRBV28	-
TGTGCCAGCAGTTTGGACGGGGGGGCAGATACGCAGTATTTT	CASSLDGGADTQYF	TRBD2	TRBJ2-3	TRBV6-4	-
TGCGCCAGCTCAAACAGGGGGGCCGAGCAGTACTTC	CASSNRGAEQYF	TRBD1	TRBJ2-7	TRBV5-1	-
TGCGCCAGCAGCTTGAAGGGGGCATCCTACGAGCAGTACTTC	CASSLKGASYEQYF	TRBD1	TRBJ2-7	TRBV5-1	-
TGTGCCAGCGGCCTAAGAGGGGGGGCTGGCTACACCTTC	CASGLRGGAGYTF	-	TRBJ1-2	TRBV5-6	-
TGTGCCAGCCGATCTTGGGGGGGCCAGAACACTGAAGCTTTCTTT	CASRSWGGQNTEAFF	-	TRBJ1-1	TRBV7-2	-
TGTGCCAGCAGCCTCGGAGAGGGTTGGTCACCCCTCCACTTT	CASSLGEGWSPLHF	-	TRBJ1-6	TRBV27	-
TGTGCCAGCAGCCATACGGACAGACCCTACGAGCAGTACTTC	CASSHTDRPYEQYF	-	TRBJ2-7	TRBV7-9	-
TGTGCCTGGAGCGACCTTCCCGCCGGGGGAAAGGGCTACACCTTC	CAWSDLPAGGKGYTF	-	TRBJ1-2	TRBV30	-
TGCGCCAGCAGCACGCGGGGGACCGCCTGGGGCACCGGGGAGCTGTTTTTT	CASSTRGTAWGTGELFF	TRBD2	TRBJ2-2	TRBV5-1	-
TGTGCCAGCAGTGAAGCGGGGCTGGCAAACAAATCACCCCTCCACTTT	CASSEAGLANKSPLHF	-	TRBJ1-6	TRBV6-1	-
TGTGCCAGCAGTTCGGCGGGGATGAGGCAGCCCCAGCATTTT	CASSSAGMRQPQHF	-	TRBJ1-5	TRBV28	-